This TCR beta chain was identified in a study of human T cells and chemical hapten exposure. Study details: Chiefly women, the patients showed alopecia areata, totalis or universalis. Notes on the study in general: Once DPC sensitization occurred, TCRs above 1 in 1000 frequency showed no change.

This clonotype was recorded many times. Its antigen is not known. Indicated time point: pre-sensitization, week 0. The treatment here: therapeutic diphenylcyclopropenone sensitization with weekly scalp DPC. Extraction yielded total RNA from whole blood (unfractionated). Per germline, CDR1 KGHDR and CDR2 SFDVKD. The CDR3 length is 15 residues. Trimming cost V 3 bases and J 5 bases, with 13 bases left between them. How the authors handled the data: Per sample, the median was approximately 100,000 TCRs, with values from approximately 25,000 to 650,000. TCRdb fed the RACE reads into MiXCR, producing one record per CDR3 protein. TCRdb's processing, not the authors', yielded these V and J calls. Of some 90,000 distinct CDR3 sequences in the sample, roughly 8.5% are singletons; the top ten hold 2% to 3%.

The sequencing used whole blood, collected in connection with sensitization to the hapten diphenylcyclopropenone (DPC). The chain recombines TRBV24-1 with TRBJ1-5; D gene ambiguous. This TCR was recovered from a man in his forties with alopecia areata. Some clones in this sample may be carry-over from other donors' samples. This CDR3 reads CATSDPQSGDQPQHF. Here the CDR3 DNA reads TGTGCCACCAGTGATCCTCAGAGCGGGGATCAGCCCCAGCATTTT.